This entry describes one TCR beta chain. One end of the junction varies from germline; a read error may be responsible. The germline gives CDR1 MNHEY, CDR2 SVGAGI. CDR3 length: 14 amino acids. The sample originates from a study of blood T cell repertoires in COVID-19. Study as a whole: Spain, Italy and the United States supplied samples that represented acute and convalescent COVID-19.

TCRdb's table, derived via immunoSEQ multiplex PCR, lists solely in-frame clones and lacks some. Of about 250,000 clones in the sample, 86% were seen once. The chain recombines TRBV6-5 with TRBJ1-3; D is perhaps TRBD1 (5 bases). The sequence was obtained from an elderly woman with COVID-19, enrolled during active disease. The sample taken for sequencing was peripheral blood. In DNA, the CDR3 is TGTGCCAGCAGTTACAACAGGCCTGGGAACACCATATATTTT. Translated: CASSYNRPGNTIYF.